This TCR beta chain comes out of a study of shared clonotypes between healthy human individuals. Study-wide findings and caveats: Larger richness was generally estimated for naive than memory subsets. Sequencing of the sorted subsets was shown by rarefaction to be incomplete despite large depth.

Points on this clone: The antigen remains unidentified.

CDR1 is SGHTA, CDR2 FQGNSA, per germline. The CDR3 sequence is 16 residues long. V was cut by 1 base and J by 10 bases, with 20 bases left in between. Negatively enriched CD4+ T cells were divided by CD45RA into naive and memory. Per sorted-subset replicate PCR, input was around 200 ng DNA, representing tens of thousands of T cell genomes. Clones were read by immunoSEQ multiplex PCR, and TCRdb kept only the in-frame ones, dropping some. The sample includes a few million clones, over 85% seen only once; the top ten take 0.35% to 0.45%. The sequence was obtained from a man aged 18 to 30 in good health. Some clones in this sample may be carry-over from other donors' samples. J is TRBJ2-1 and V is TRBV7-2, with D perhaps TRBD1 or TRBD2 (5 bases each). The sequenced material came from naive CD4+ T cells from PBMCs. Subset denoted: CD45RA+ positively selected. CDR3 DNA: TGTGCCAGCAGCTTAGTCGCCGGGGCTAGAGTCTTCGAGCAGTTCTTC. It encodes CASSLVAGARVFEQFF. Full variable domain (rest looked up from reference TRBV7-2 and TRBJ2-1): GAGVSQSPSNKVTEKGKDVELRCDPISGHTALYWYRQSLGQGLEFLIYFQGNSAPDKSGLPSDRFSAERTGGSVSTLTIQRTQQEDSAVYLCASSLVAGARVFEQFFGPGTRLTVL.